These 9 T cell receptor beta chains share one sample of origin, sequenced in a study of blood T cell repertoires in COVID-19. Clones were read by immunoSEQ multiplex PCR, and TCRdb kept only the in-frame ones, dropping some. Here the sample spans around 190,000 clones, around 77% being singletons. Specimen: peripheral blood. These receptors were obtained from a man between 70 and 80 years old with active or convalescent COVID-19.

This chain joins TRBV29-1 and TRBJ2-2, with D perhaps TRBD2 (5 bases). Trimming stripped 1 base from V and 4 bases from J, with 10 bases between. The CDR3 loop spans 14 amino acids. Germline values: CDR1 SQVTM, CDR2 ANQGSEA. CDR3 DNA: TGCAGCGTTGAAGGAACGGCGGGCACCGGGGAGCTGTTTTTT. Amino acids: CSVEGTAGTGELFF.

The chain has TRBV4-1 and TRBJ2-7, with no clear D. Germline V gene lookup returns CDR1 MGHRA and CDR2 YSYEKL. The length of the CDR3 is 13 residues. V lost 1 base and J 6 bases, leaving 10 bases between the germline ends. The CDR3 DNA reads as TGCGCCAGCAGCCAAGCGTTAGCCACCGAGCAGTACTTC. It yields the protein CASSQALATEQYF.

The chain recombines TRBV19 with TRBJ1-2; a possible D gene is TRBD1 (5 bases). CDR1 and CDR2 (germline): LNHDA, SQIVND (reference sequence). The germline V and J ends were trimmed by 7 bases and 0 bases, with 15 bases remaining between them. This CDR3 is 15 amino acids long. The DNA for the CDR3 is TGTGCCAGTATTTCGAGACAGATCGCTAACTATGGCTACACCTTC. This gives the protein CASISRQIANYGYTF.

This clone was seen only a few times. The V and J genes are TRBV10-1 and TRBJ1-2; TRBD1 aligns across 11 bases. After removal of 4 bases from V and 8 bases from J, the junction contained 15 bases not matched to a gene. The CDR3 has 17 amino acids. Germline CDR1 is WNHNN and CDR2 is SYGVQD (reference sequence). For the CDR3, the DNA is TGCGCCAGCAGTGCTGTCCCGGACAGGGGGCGGGAATGGGGCTACACCTTC. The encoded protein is CASSAVPDRGREWGYTF.

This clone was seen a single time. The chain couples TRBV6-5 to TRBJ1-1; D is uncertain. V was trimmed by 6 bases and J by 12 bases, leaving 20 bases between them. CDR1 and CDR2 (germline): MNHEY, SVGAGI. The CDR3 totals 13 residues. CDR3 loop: CASSQEISRRTFF. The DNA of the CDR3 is TGTGCCAGCAGCCAGGAAATATCCCGGAGGACTTTCTTT.

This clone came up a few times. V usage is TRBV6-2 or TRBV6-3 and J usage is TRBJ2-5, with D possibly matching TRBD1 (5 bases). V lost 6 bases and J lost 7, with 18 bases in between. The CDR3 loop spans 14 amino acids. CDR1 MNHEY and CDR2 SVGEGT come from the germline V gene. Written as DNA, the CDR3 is TGTGCCAGCAGCCAACAATTGGGGCTCGGGACCCAGTACTTC. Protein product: CASSQQLGLGTQYF.

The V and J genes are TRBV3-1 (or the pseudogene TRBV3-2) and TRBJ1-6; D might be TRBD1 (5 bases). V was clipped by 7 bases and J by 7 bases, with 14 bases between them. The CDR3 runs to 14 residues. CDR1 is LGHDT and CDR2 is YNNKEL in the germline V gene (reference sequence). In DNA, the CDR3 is TGTGCCAGCACCCTCCTGGGGGGAAATTCACCCCTCCACTTT. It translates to CASTLLGGNSPLHF.

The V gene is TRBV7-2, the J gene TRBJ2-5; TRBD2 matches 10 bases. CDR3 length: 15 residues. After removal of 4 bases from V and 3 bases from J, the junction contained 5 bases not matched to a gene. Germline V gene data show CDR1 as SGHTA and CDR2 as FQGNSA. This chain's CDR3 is CASSSGGTSEETQYF. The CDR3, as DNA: TGTGCCAGCAGCTCCGGGGGGACTAGCGAAGAGACCCAGTACTTC.

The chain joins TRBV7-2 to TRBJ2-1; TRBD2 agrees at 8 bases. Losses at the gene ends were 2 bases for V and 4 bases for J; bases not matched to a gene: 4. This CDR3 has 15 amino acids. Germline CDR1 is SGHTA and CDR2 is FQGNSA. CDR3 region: CASSLREGQYNEQFF. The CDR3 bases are TGTGCCAGCAGCTTACGGGAGGGGCAGTACAATGAGCAGTTCTTC.